This TCR beta chain was sequenced during a study of T-cell memory formation after mild COVID-19 (dated by TCRdb to 2020 to 2023). As for the study more broadly: TCR sequence clusters from the two donors were largely donor specific. In a couple of donors, T-cell clones that expanded and contracted after mild COVID-19 were tracked by sequencing TCRalpha and TCRbeta repertoires over time. The cohort comprised two young, previously healthy adult volunteers, one female and one male. The paper's findings and limits, for the study overall: SARS-CoV-2 specificity of the second-wave clones peaking on day 37 was not confirmed. Some responding clones were detected in pre-infection memory, which suggested that pre-existing cross-reactive memory T cells had joined the SARS-CoV-2 response. Only a couple of mild cases were covered in the study, and larger cohorts including severe cases with pre-infection samples were considered necessary. Contracting CD4+ clones were located mainly in the CM and EM memory subsets, whereas CD8+ clones were found to be enriched in EMRA. Clones contracting from day 15 to 85 had balanced CD4/CD8 phenotypes, while a second wave expanding from day 15 to 37 was biased towards CD4+.

PBMCs were isolated by Ficoll-Paque density gradient centrifugation. Turning to this clonotype: Its antigen target is currently unknown. Base qualities are not at hand, and no much larger clone is one base apart.

Germline trimming: 4 bases from V, 4 bases from J; junction bases outside gene matches: 7. For CDR1 and CDR2, the germline V gene (reference sequence) lists LNHNV and YYDKDF. The CDR3 contains 17 residues, cysteine and phenylalanine counted. Of all the DNA, just the CDR3 is kept, 51 bases in frame from base 1. For sequencing, an Illumina NovaSeq 6000 was employed. TCRalpha and TCRbeta cDNA libraries were constructed by 5'RACE with constant-segment primers, with sample barcodes and unique molecular identifiers being introduced. Trizol reagent was used to extract RNA from every sample. Amplification of the libraries took two PCR steps, and the second step added a second sample barcode plus Illumina TruSeq adapters. The libraries were sequenced on an Illumina NovaSeq using 2 x 150 bp paired-end reads. On the authors' methods: Reads were demultiplexed and collapsed into UMI-guided consensus sequences with migec v1.2.7. Using mixcr v2.1.11, the UMI consensuses were aligned to TRA and TRB V and J templates and assembled into clonotypes. A clonotype was counted as expanded or contracted only if both edgeR and NoisET called the change significant, with noise models trained on biological replicates. For edgeR calls, the thresholds were a false discovery rate-adjusted p below 0.01 and a log2 fold-change of 1. As an exploratory analysis of dynamics, max-normalized trajectories of the 1000 most abundant clonotypes were examined by PCA with hierarchical clustering. Separately sequenced CD4+ and CD8+ repertoires were used to assign a CD4 or CD8 phenotype to each responding clone. Using fastp at Q25 and MiXCR, TCRdb reprocessed the public reads and kept productive beta chains. All rows with the same CDR3 protein become a single entry with the most common DNA and genes. The V and J calls and clone size are TCRdb's, not the authors'. Present in this sample are tens of thousands of distinct CDR3 sequences, 11% to 15% of which were seen just once. The ten largest clones capture under 35% of the sample.

The specimen sequenced was PBMCs or a T cell subset sorted from them (not recorded which). The chain couples TRBV15 to TRBJ2-3; TRBD2 aligns with 14 central bases. This TCR derives from an adult woman who had mild COVID-19 (a few samples of this study predate the infection). The sample titles of this study are shuffled in the database, so cell type and time point are left out; the donor was told from shared clones. The nucleotide sequence is given as TGTGCCACCAGCACCGTACCGGGACTAGCGGGAGCAGATACGCAGTATTTT. Its translation reads: CATSTVPGLAGADTQYF. The entire variable domain, with the stretches around the CDR3 drawn from the reference TRBV15 and TRBJ2-3 proteins, is DAMVIQNPRYQVTQFGKPVTLSCSQTLNHNVMYWYQQKSSQAPKLLFHYYDKDFNNEADTPDNFQSRRPNTSFCFLDIRSPGLGDTAMYLCATSTVPGLAGADTQYFGPGTRLTVL.